What follows are 19 T cell receptor beta chains derived from one specimen sequenced in a study of CD8 T cells in ankylosing spondylitis. General study results and limits: Typical of ankylosing spondylitis blood, it appeared, was a TCR beta motif of under 10 highly homologous variants.

For these TCRs, the target antigens are not known. TCRdb itself ran the 5' RACE reads through MiXCR, one entry per CDR3 protein. The sample records around 770,000 distinct CDR3 sequences, about 20% being singletons. The sample taken for sequencing was blood, either unsorted or a sorted T cell fraction (not recorded which). The receptors shown here come from a male donor with ankylosing spondylitis.

This clonotype was picked up a small number of times. V usage is TRBV18 and J usage is TRBJ2-4; TRBD1 or TRBD2 may be the D gene (5 bases each). This CDR3 is built from 16 residues. V shed 0 bases and J shed 1 base, with 10 bases lying between them. CDR1 and CDR2 from the germline V gene are KGHSH and LQKENI. CDR3: CASSPPGERAKNIQYF. As DNA, the CDR3 is TGTGCCAGCTCACCACCGGGGGAACGCGCCAAAAACATTCAGTACTTC.

The CDR3 DNA is TGTGCCAGCAGTTTTGCGGGAGCCTCCTACGAGCAGTACTTC. Residues: CASSFAGASYEQYF. The chain joins TRBV12-3 or TRBV12-4 to TRBJ2-7; 7 positions match TRBD2. The ends lost 3 bases at V and 0 bases at J; junction bases unmatched: 2. The CDR3 spans 14 residues.

Only a few counts were recorded for this clonotype. The chain couples TRBV29-1 to TRBJ2-7, with 14 positions matching TRBD2. Germline V lookup: CDR1 SQVTM, CDR2 ANQGSEA. The V segment lost 7 bases and the J segment 4 bases; nucleotides outside the gene matches: 6. There are 14 residues in the CDR3. CDR3 coding DNA: TGCAGCGCCCTGGGACTAGCGGGAGAATACGAGCAGTACTTC. The encoded protein is CSALGLAGEYEQYF.

V is TRBV28 and J is TRBJ2-7; 7 bases are a match to TRBD1. V shed 5 bases and J 6 bases; nucleotides not matched to a gene: 10. The CDR3 is made up of 14 amino acids. Germline-derived CDR1 and CDR2 are MDHEN and SYDVKM. As DNA, the CDR3 is TGTGCCAGCAGTCTTACGGGACAGACATCCGAGCAGTACTTC. This gives the protein CASSLTGQTSEQYF.

This clonotype was seen many times. The chain uses TRBV4-3 and TRBJ2-3; unclear D gene. CDR3 size: 15 residues. From germline, CDR1 is LGHNA and CDR2 YSLEER. V was cut by 4 bases and J by 2 bases, with 13 bases left in between. CDR3 DNA: TGCGCCAGCAGCCCACGATCCCTAGACACAGATACGCAGTATTTT. This encodes CASSPRSLDTDTQYF.

This clonotype was counted at least ten times. V is TRBV12-3 or TRBV12-4 and J is TRBJ2-7, with 11 bases matching TRBD2. After removal of 5 bases from V and 2 bases from J, the junction contained 8 bases not matched to a gene. The CDR3 contains 16 residues. The DNA for the CDR3 is TGTGCCAGCAGTCCCTTCTTAGCGGGAGGGCCCTACGAGCAGTACTTC. Translation: CASSPFLAGGPYEQYF.

This clonotype was counted only a few times. The chain couples TRBV5-1 to TRBJ1-1, with D possibly being TRBD1 (5 bases). Germline CDR1 reads SGHRS; CDR2 reads YFSETQ. V was cut by 6 bases and J by 0 bases, with 12 bases left in between. The CDR3 runs to 14 residues. The CDR3, as DNA: TGCGCCAGCACTTTTGGGGCTATGAACACTGAAGCTTTCTTT. Its protein product is CASTFGAMNTEAFF.

In this sample, this clonotype turned up a few times. V gene TRBV11-3 combines with J gene TRBJ2-5; D tentatively reads TRBD1 or TRBD2 (5 bases each). Germline V gene data show CDR1 as SGHNT and CDR2 as YENEEA. The CDR3 is made up of 17 amino acids. V lost 5 bases, J lost 4 bases, and 23 bases lay in between. CDR3 sequence: CASSQGDLIGSGETQYF. The CDR3 DNA reads as TGTGCCAGCAGCCAAGGGGACCTCATAGGGAGTGGAGAGACCCAGTACTTC.

This clonotype was counted a few times. The chain links TRBV2 to TRBJ2-1; tentatively, D is TRBD1 (5 bases). This CDR3 has 15 residues. The germline CDR1 and CDR2 sequences are SNHLY and FYNNEI. The ends were cut back, 5 bases at V and 0 bases at J, with 11 bases in the middle. The CDR3 DNA is TGTGCCAGCAGTCCAGGGAAGAGCTCCTACAATGAGCAGTTCTTC. Amino acids: CASSPGKSSYNEQFF.

V usage is TRBV6-2 or TRBV6-3 and J usage is TRBJ1-6; 7 bases are a match to TRBD1. The germline V gene encodes CDR1 MNHEY and CDR2 SVGEGT. This CDR3 has 14 amino acids. V was clipped by 0 bases and J by 9 bases; unmatched bases: 2. The CDR3 sequence is CASSYSNRGSPLHF. The CDR3 DNA reads TGTGCCAGCAGTTACTCGAACAGGGGTTCACCCCTCCACTTT.

There are a few counts of this clonotype. The gene calls are TRBV20-1 and TRBJ1-5, with D perhaps matching TRBD1 (6 bases). The CDR3 sequence is 20 residues long. Germline values: CDR1 DFQATT, CDR2 SNEGSKA (reference sequence). The V and J ends lost 3 bases and 6 bases respectively, with 33 bases between them. As DNA, the CDR3 is TGCAGTGCTAGTAGTGGGGGGCGGGAAGCCCCGGGTGCGGCGGGTCAGCCCCAGCATTTT. Translating gives CSASSGGREAPGAAGQPQHF.

The chain combines TRBV29-1 with TRBJ2-3; TRBD2 agrees at 8 bases. V lost 6 bases to trimming and J lost 0 bases; unmatched junction nucleotides: 11. The CDR3 totals 16 residues. The germline gives CDR1 SQVTM, CDR2 ANQGSEA. The CDR3 bases are TGCAGCGTCCAACGGGGACTAGGGTATAGCACAGATACGCAGTATTTT. Protein: CSVQRGLGYSTDTQYF.

The CDR3, as DNA: TGTGCCAGCACAGACGTCTATAATTCACCCCTCCACTTT. Amino acids: CASTDVYNSPLHF. The chain has TRBV28 and TRBJ1-6; D gene unclear. The ends were cut back, 7 bases at V and 3 bases at J, with 7 bases in the middle. The CDR3 runs 13 residues. The germline V gene has CDR1 MDHEN and CDR2 SYDVKM.

This clonotype was counted only a few times. V usage is TRBV4-1 and J usage is TRBJ2-5, with no clear D. V lost 1 base and J 2 bases, leaving 5 bases between the germline ends. This CDR3 spans 13 amino acids. Looked up from germline, CDR1 is MGHRA and CDR2 is YSYEKL. The CDR3 region is CASSQVPQETQYF. The CDR3 coding sequence is TGCGCCAGCAGCCAAGTTCCGCAAGAGACCCAGTACTTC.

The chain is built from TRBV2 and TRBJ2-2; 10 bases are shared with TRBD2. The germline gives CDR1 SNHLY, CDR2 FYNNEI. The CDR3 is 16 amino acids. J lost 2 bases, V lost 7 bases, and 7 bases had no gene match. The CDR3 reads CASILLAGENTGELFF. The DNA for the CDR3 is TGTGCCAGCATCCTCCTAGCGGGAGAAAACACCGGGGAGCTGTTTTTT.

This rearrangement joins TRBV5-5 to TRBJ2-3, with TRBD1 identical over 9 bases. CDR1 and CDR2 from the germline V gene are SGHKS and YYEKEE (reference sequence). CDR3 length: 16 amino acids. Trimming took 3 bases from V and 4 from J; bases not matched to a gene: 9. The CDR3 DNA sequence: TGTGCCAGCAGCTCGCGGGGGACAGGGTTTCCAGATACGCAGTATTTT. As protein: CASSSRGTGFPDTQYF.

The chain carries TRBV9 and TRBJ2-1, with D possibly TRBD2 on 6 matching bases. The CDR3 sequence is 13 residues long. Trimming took off 3 bases at V and 9 bases at J, with 13 bases between the two ends. Germline V lookup: CDR1 SGDLS, CDR2 YYNGEE. The CDR3 reads CASSAWAGIEQFF. The CDR3 DNA is TGTGCCAGCAGCGCTTGGGCGGGGATTGAGCAGTTCTTC.

This sequence joins TRBV10-3 and TRBJ2-3; 7 nucleotides match TRBD2. J lost 2 bases, V lost 6 bases, and 17 bases had no gene match. CDR3 length equals 18 residues. Per the germline V gene, CDR1 is ENHRY and CDR2 is SYGVKD. CDR3 bases: TGTGCCATCAGCCAAAGGGGAGGAAGCGGGGCCGTCACAGATACGCAGTATTTT. Amino acid sequence: CAISQRGGSGAVTDTQYF.

This clonotype was seen at least ten times. V gene TRBV12-3 or TRBV12-4 combines with J gene TRBJ1-3; 9 positions match TRBD1. This CDR3 is 16 amino acids long. The V and J ends lost 6 bases and 0 bases, in that order; junction bases with no gene match: 6. CDR3 coding DNA: TGTGCCAGCAGGCCGGGACAGGGTTCCTCTGGAAACACCATATATTTT. This gives the protein CASRPGQGSSGNTIYF.